A selection of T cell receptor beta chains follows, all from one sample in a study of T cells in Graves' hyperthyroidism and ophthalmopathy. TCRdb re-derived calls from the multiplex PCR reads in MiXCR, one entry per CDR3 protein. The table records about 500,000 distinct CDR3 sequences, around 15% of them present only once. The material sequenced was blood. These receptors all come from a woman aged 18-29 years with Graves' hyperthyroidism. The CDR3 runs from the conserved cysteine through the conserved F or W. The D gene is left open where the match is weak. Expanded clones get a size class; other rows say once, few or many, or leave the size out.

clone size,J gene,D gene,V gene,CDR3 DNA,CDR3 protein
.,TRBJ2-1,.,TRBV28,TGTGCCAGCAGTCCCCGTGGGGGGATTAAGGATGAGCAGTTCTTC,CASSPRGGIKDEQFF
few,TRBJ2-5,.,TRBV28,TGTGCCAGCAGTTTCTGGACGGTCGTAGGGACCCAGTACTTC,CASSFWTVVGTQYF
many,TRBJ2-5,.,TRBV7-2,TGTGCCAGCAGCTCAACCCAGGGCCAAGAGACCCAGTACTTC,CASSSTQGQETQYF
many,TRBJ1-1,TRBD1,TRBV12-3/TRBV12-4,TGTGCCAGCACCAAGGGGGCTGGAGTGAAAGGGAACACTGAAGCTTTCTTT,CASTKGAGVKGNTEAFF
many,TRBJ1-1,.,TRBV6-1,TGTGCCAGCAGTGACGGGTGGAGCACTGAAGCTTTCTTT,CASSDGWSTEAFF
.,TRBJ2-7,TRBD1,TRBV20-1,TGCACCGGGACAGGGGGCATGTCCTACGAGCAGTACTTC,CTGTGGMSYEQYF
.,TRBJ1-4,.,TRBV5-1,TGCGCCAGCAGTCCTCGGGTTAGGGGTAATGAAAAACTGTTTTTT,CASSPRVRGNEKLFF
.,TRBJ1-1,.,TRBV19,TGTGCCAGTAGTATTATGACGGGGACCAAGAACACTGAAGCTTTCTTT,CASSIMTGTKNTEAFF
many,TRBJ2-1,TRBD2,TRBV11-3,TGTGCCAGCACATTAGCGGGGGGTAGTGTTGAGCAGTTCTTC,CASTLAGGSVEQFF
.,TRBJ2-5,TRBD2,TRBV28,TGTGCCAGCAGCCCCGGGGGGGGCTTTGAGACCCAGTACTTC,CASSPGGGFETQYF
.,TRBJ2-3,TRBD2,TRBV7-2,TGTGCCAGCAGCTTAGTTCTCGTTGGACTAGCGGGAGGGAGCACAGATACGCAGTATTTT,CASSLVLVGLAGGSTDTQYF
many,TRBJ2-7,.,TRBV27,TGTGCCAGCAGTTTATCCCGGACGGTTCCCTACGAGCAGTACTTC,CASSLSRTVPYEQYF
.,TRBJ1-5,.,TRBV15,TGTGCCACCAGTTTGGGGGCTAGACAGCCCCAGCATTTT,CATSLGARQPQHF
many,TRBJ1-1,.,TRBV5-1,TGCGCCAGCAGCCACCCGGAGGGGAGCGGGGTGAACACTGAAGCTTTCTTT,CASSHPEGSGVNTEAFF
many,TRBJ2-1,TRBD1,TRBV2,TGTGCCAGCAGGGACAGGGGATCATACAATGAGCAGTTCTTC,CASRDRGSYNEQFF
many,TRBJ2-7,TRBD2,TRBV28,TGTGCCAGCAGTTCCCCTAGCGGGCCCTCCTACGAGCAGTACTTC,CASSSPSGPSYEQYF
.,TRBJ1-5,.,TRBV24-1,TGTGCCACCAGTGACCCGGGGTCCCCGGGCAATCAGCCCCAGCATTTT,CATSDPGSPGNQPQHF
many,TRBJ2-3,TRBD2,TRBV12-3/TRBV12-4,TGTGCCAGCAGTTTAATTTTTGGGACTAGCGGAACCACAGATACGCAGTATTTT,CASSLIFGTSGTTDTQYF
many,TRBJ1-6,.,TRBV12-5,TGTGCTAGTGGTCTCGGGACCGAGGGGTTCACCCTCCACTTT,CASGLGTEGFTLHF
.,TRBJ2-7,.,TRBV20-1,TGCAGTGCTAGAGACCCAGCGGGTCGCTCCTACGAGCAGTACTTC,CSARDPAGRSYEQYF
few,TRBJ1-5,.,TRBV29-1,TGCAGCGTTCGGCAAAGCAATCAGCCCCAGCATTTT,CSVRQSNQPQHF
few,TRBJ2-2,.,TRBV7-6,TGTGCCAGCAGACTAGATCAGGGGACGGGCGGGGAGCTGTTTTTT,CASRLDQGTGGELFF
many,TRBJ1-1,TRBD1,TRBV20-1,TGCAGTGCTAGAGACAACAGGGGGCGTACTGAAGCTTTCTTT,CSARDNRGRTEAFF
many,TRBJ1-1,TRBD1,TRBV7-8,TGTGCCACCCGGGACAGGCTGGGATACACTGAAGCTTTCTTT,CATRDRLGYTEAFF
.,TRBJ1-1,.,TRBV6-9,TGTGCCAGCAGTTACTTGATGGCCAGGCTCAACACTGAAGCTTTCTTT,CASSYLMARLNTEAFF
few,TRBJ2-1,TRBD2,TRBV12-3/TRBV12-4,TGTGCCAGCAGTTTAGGAGCGGGGGGGCAGTTCTTC,CASSLGAGGQFF
many,TRBJ2-3,.,TRBV5-1,TGCGCCAGCAGCTTGAGGGGGGCGAGGGATACGCAGTATTTT,CASSLRGARDTQYF
.,TRBJ2-2,TRBD2,TRBV6-2/TRBV6-3,TGTGCCAGCAGTCCAATGCGACCGGGACTAGCGGGAGCCGGGGAGCTGTTTTTT,CASSPMRPGLAGAGELFF
.,TRBJ1-1,.,TRBV20-1,TGCAGTGCATTCGGACATGTGAACACTGAAGCTTTCTTT,CSAFGHVNTEAFF
few,TRBJ1-5,TRBD1,TRBV19,TGTGCCAGTAGTCCATCTCCGGACAGGACCTATCAGCCCCAGCATTTT,CASSPSPDRTYQPQHF
few,TRBJ2-7,.,TRBV19,TGTGCCAGTAGTCGGGGAGGGGACACCACCTACGTGCAGTACTTC,CASSRGGDTTYVQYF
.,TRBJ1-1,TRBD1,TRBV20-1,TGCAGTGCTCATAGGACAGGGTCTAACACTGAAGCTTTCTTT,CSAHRTGSNTEAFF
many,TRBJ1-2,.,TRBV3-1,TGTGCCAGCAGCCGGTTAGGTGAGAATGGCTACACCTTC,CASSRLGENGYTF
many,TRBJ2-5,TRBD1,TRBV20-1,TGCAGTGCTAGTGACGCCGGGACAGGGGGCAGAGAGACCCAGTACTTC,CSASDAGTGGRETQYF
many,TRBJ1-5,.,TRBV12-3/TRBV12-4,TGTGCCAGCAGTTTAAGGGGGGTGGGCAATCAGCCCCAGCATTTT,CASSLRGVGNQPQHF
.,TRBJ2-3,TRBD2,TRBV30,TGTGCCTGGAGTGATGGAGCGGGGGATACGCAGTATTTT,CAWSDGAGDTQYF
few,TRBJ2-1,.,TRBV7-2,TGTGCCAGCAGCTTAGTAACCAGCGGAGTACACAATGAGCAGTTCTTC,CASSLVTSGVHNEQFF